This T cell receptor beta chain was recovered during a study of blood T cell repertoires in COVID-19. For the study at large: The United States, Italy and Spain supplied acute and convalescent COVID-19 samples. Sources were T cells, B-cell-depleted T cells, or PBMCs; the material itself was cDNA or gDNA.

In the original analysis: Counts of nucleated cells, estimated from reference gene primer amplification, were obtained. Some clones are missing from TCRdb's copy, which holds only in-frame ones; the method was immunoSEQ multiplex PCR. Clonal size and the V and J genes are those of that table, whereas D and trimming came from the DNA. The sample includes about 260,000 clones, roughly 84% of them seen just once. The sample holds a few counts of this clone. Sequencing used peripheral blood. This clonotype was obtained from a middle-aged woman who had recovered from COVID-19.

CDR3 residues: CASSFLAGSYEQYF. DNA of the CDR3: TGTGCCAGCAGCTTCTTGGCAGGGTCCTACGAGCAGTACTTC. The V and J genes are TRBV5-6 and TRBJ2-7; D is perhaps TRBD1 (5 bases). Germline loops: CDR1 SGHDT, CDR2 YYEEEE. The CDR3 runs to 14 residues. V lost 2 bases and J lost 1, with 10 bases in between.